What follows are 17 T cell receptor beta chains derived from one specimen sequenced in a study of cytomegalovirus exposure and HLA in healthy donors. Amplification used 60 Vbeta primers and 13 Jbeta primers. Profiled with immunoSEQ multiplex PCR; TCRdb holds only in-frame clones, not every one. The sample includes 100,000 to 150,000 clones, around four fifths of them seen just once. Source material: PBMCs. These receptor sequences come from a male donor in good health and CMV-seropositive.

This clone was detected only a few times. The rearrangement links TRBV6-6 to TRBJ2-7; 10 positions match TRBD1. Trimming took 6 bases from V and 2 from J; bases not matched to a gene: 1. This CDR3 is 13 amino acids long. Germline CDR1 MNHNY, CDR2 SVGAGI (reference sequence). In DNA form, the CDR3 reads TGTGCCAGCAGGACAGGGGGCACCTACGAGCAGTACTTC. Amino acids: CASRTGGTYEQYF.

Notes on this clone: At one end, the junction sequence differs from germline, possibly due to a read error. Other nucleotide sequences from this sample produce the same CDR3. V and J are TRBV4-3 and TRBJ1-2; 7 nucleotides line up with TRBD1. The length of the CDR3 is 14 residues. Germline V gene sequence: CDR1 LGHNA, CDR2 YSLEER. In DNA, the CDR3 is TGCGCCAGCAGCCAAGTTGGGACAGTGTATGACTACACCTTC. Translation: CASSQVGTVYDYTF.

This clone was counted a single time. This rearrangement joins TRBV20-1 to TRBJ2-5; no definite D call. The J call could be wrong; TRBJ2-7 is a better fit for the DNA end. This CDR3 has 11 amino acids. CDR1 is DFQATT and CDR2 is SNEGSKA in the germline V gene (reference sequence). The DNA for the CDR3 is TGCAGTGCTAATGATTTCTACGAGCAGTACTTC. It is translated as CSANDFYEQYF.

This sequence joins TRBV25-1 and TRBJ2-7, with a weak D call TRBD2 (5 bases). CDR1 is MGHDK and CDR2 is SYGVNS in the germline V gene. The CDR3 runs to 13 residues. V gave up 8 bases and J gave up 2 bases, with 13 bases separating them. CDR3 sequence (DNA): TGTGCCAGCGCTAAGGAGGCGACCTACGAGCAGTACTTC. This codes for CASAKEATYEQYF.

The chain joins TRBV27 to TRBJ2-1; 11 bases are shared with TRBD2. This CDR3 contains 16 residues. The germline CDR1 and CDR2 sequences are MNHEY and SMNVEV (reference sequence). With V trimmed by 2 bases and J by 8 bases, 8 bases remained unmatched. In DNA form, the CDR3 reads TGTGCCAGCAGTTTAACGAGACTAGCGGGAATTCATGAGCAGTTCTTC. Amino acid sequence: CASSLTRLAGIHEQFF.

This chain uses TRBV6-5 with TRBJ2-6; D may be TRBD1 (5 bases). CDR3 length equals 16 residues. V lost 2 bases and J lost 0, with 8 bases in between. The germline V gene encodes CDR1 MNHEY and CDR2 SVGAGI. The CDR3 DNA is TGTGCCAGCAGTTACGGTCAGGGCTCTGGGGCCAACGTCCTGACTTTC. Protein product: CASSYGQGSGANVLTF.

The genes are TRBV7-3 and TRBJ2-2, with TRBD1 identical over 7 bases. The CDR3 runs 17 residues. Trimming removed 5 bases from V and 0 bases from J; junction bases left unmatched: 9. Germline V gives CDR1 SGHTA, CDR2 FQGTGA. CDR3 sequence reads: CASSQRTGTANTGELFF. The CDR3 coding sequence is TGTGCCAGCAGCCAACGGACCGGGACAGCGAACACCGGGGAGCTGTTTTTT.

CDR3 in DNA: TGTGCCAGCAGTACAGATACGACCCGCACAGATACGCAGTATTTT. Amino acid sequence: CASSTDTTRTDTQYF. The chain has TRBV9 and TRBJ2-3; no firm D call. V lost 5 bases and J lost 1, with 14 bases in between. There are 15 residues in the CDR3. Germline loops: CDR1 SGDLS, CDR2 YYNGEE.

Regarding this clone: The sample holds other DNA sequences that translate to the same CDR3. The V gene is TRBV7-2, the J gene TRBJ1-2; 10 positions agree with TRBD1. The germline V gene has CDR1 SGHTA and CDR2 FQGNSA. The V and J ends lost 5 bases and 5 bases, in that order; junction bases with no gene match: 5. The CDR3 runs 14 residues. The CDR3 nucleotides are TGTGCCAGCAGCCCAGGACAGGGGGGGTATGGCTACACCTTC. This encodes CASSPGQGGYGYTF.

The chain carries TRBV29-1 and TRBJ2-1; D remains ambiguous. The CDR3 has 15 amino acids. CDR1 is SQVTM and CDR2 is ANQGSEA in the germline V gene. Trimming stripped 7 bases from V and 3 bases from J, with 19 bases between. The CDR3, as DNA: TGCAGCGCACCCCCTTCAGGTCGGTTCTACAATGAGCAGTTCTTC. Translated: CSAPPSGRFYNEQFF.

Concerning this clone: Different DNA sequences within this sample yield the same CDR3. The chain employs TRBV4-3 and TRBJ1-6; D not certain. The germline CDR1 and CDR2 sequences are LGHNA and YSLEER. Trimming took 0 bases from V and 8 from J, leaving 8 bases between them. This CDR3 region has 14 residues. CDR3 nucleotide sequence: TGCGCCAGCAGCCAAGAAGGAGGGTATTCACCCCTCCACTTT. It is translated as CASSQEGGYSPLHF.

The chain joins TRBV7-9 to TRBJ1-2, with a possible D match to TRBD1 (6 bases). Germline values: CDR1 SEHNR, CDR2 FQNEAQ (reference sequence). V shed 4 bases and J shed 1 base, with 13 bases lying between them. The CDR3 spans 15 residues. CDR3 amino acids: CASSSQGGGNYGYTF. CDR3 coding DNA: TGTGCCAGCAGCTCACAGGGAGGGGGTAACTATGGCTACACCTTC. The variable domain in full, completed from reference TRBV7-9 and TRBJ1-2, reads DTGVSQNPRHKITKRGQNVTFRCDPISEHNRLYWYRQTLGQGPEFLTYFQNEAQLEKSRLLSDRFSAERPKGSFSTLEIQRTEQGDSAMYLCASSSQGGGNYGYTFGSGTRLTVV.

This clone was recorded only once. V and J are TRBV14 and TRBJ1-1; a possible D gene is TRBD1 (6 bases). The CDR3 runs to 16 residues. Germline CDR1 SGHDN, CDR2 FVKESK. V was cut by 4 bases and J by 4 bases, with 19 bases left in between. CDR3 nucleotides: TGTGCCAGCAGCCGGTCCCGGGACATATATACCACTGAAGCTTTCTTT. It is translated as CASSRSRDIYTTEAFF.

The chain employs TRBV1 and TRBJ2-3; TRBD2, the table's D call, was not compared with the DNA. TRBV1 is noted as a pseudogene. This CDR3 comprises 16 residues. The CDR3 bases are TGCACCAGCATCCGGGACTATCCAATCGTCACAGATACGCAGTATTTT. Its protein is CTSIRDYPIVTDTQYF.

The chain links TRBV4-3 to TRBJ2-3, with 11 bases fitting TRBD2. There are 17 residues in the CDR3. Germline-derived CDR1 and CDR2 are LGHNA and YSLEER. V lost 0 bases to trimming and J lost 0 bases; unmatched junction nucleotides: 2. CDR3 protein: CASSQEASGRSTDTQYF. In nucleotides, the CDR3 is TGCGCCAGCAGCCAAGAGGCTAGCGGGAGGAGCACAGATACGCAGTATTTT.

The genes are TRBV6-1 and TRBJ2-3, with D possibly matching TRBD2 (5 bases). The V end lost 2 bases, the J end lost 0 bases, and 9 bases lay between the germline ends. The CDR3 is made up of 15 amino acids. Looked up from germline, CDR1 is MNHNS and CDR2 is SASEGT. The CDR3 bases are TGTGCCAGCAGTGAATGGGAGTCTAGCACAGATACGCAGTATTTT. Residues: CASSEWESSTDTQYF.

This chain links TRBV5-6 with TRBJ2-1, with 8 positions matching TRBD1. V was pared by 4 bases and J by 6 bases, with 15 bases of the junction left unmatched. Germline CDR1 and CDR2: SGHDT and YYEEEE. There are 17 residues in the CDR3. CDR3 in amino acids: CASSIALGTGGGNEQFF. The DNA of the CDR3 is TGTGCCAGCAGCATAGCACTCGGGACAGGAGGGGGCAATGAGCAGTTCTTC.